This T cell receptor beta chain was found in a study of CXCR3-negative and CXCR3-positive naive CD8 T cells. General observations from the study: Partial loss of CXCR3 expression followed cryopreservation; most assays used fresh PBMCs. CXCR3-positive naive cells carried more hydrophobic TRB CDR3s than CXCR3-negative ones.

The CDR3 is 14 residues long. Per germline, CDR1 MNHEY and CDR2 SVGAGI. The study made its TRB cDNA libraries by 5' RACE, adding UMI labels. TCRdb reprocessed the 5' RACE reads and reports one entry per CDR3 protein, with no DNA. The record lists approximately 100,000 distinct CDR3 sequences, of which the ten most abundant hold approximately 0.38%. Investigators sorted each CD8+ T cell subset in triplicate, taking roughly 330,000 cells each time. A remark on this clonotype: The antigen is not known.

The sample comprised naive CXCR3+ CD8+ T cells from blood. Subset in this sample: CD45RO-CCR7+CD27+CD95- naive CD8+ T cells expressing CXCR3 (TNR3+). The chain has TRBV6-5 and TRBJ2-7; TCRdb's D call, TRBD1, is unchecked because there is no DNA. The sequence was collected from a human donor in good health. Some clones in this sample may be carry-over from other donors' samples. CDR3 sequence: CASSYGAGGYEQYF.